This TCR beta chain was found in a study of blood T cell repertoires in COVID-19. About the study: The study drew acute and convalescent COVID-19 samples from the United States, Italy and Spain.

CDR3 size: 17 residues. Unmatched junction bases numbered 4, after V lost 3 bases and J lost 1 base. The germline V gene has CDR1 KGHSH and CDR2 LQKENI. Sequencing was performed with immunoSEQ multiplex PCR; in TCRdb, only in-frame clones are kept and a portion is missing. Of roughly 300,000 clones in the sample, 65% to 90% were seen once. The cohort comprised adults aged about 18 to 100 years residing in about 25 US areas. Assignments of participants to cohorts depended upon their own reported clinical history. Recovery among Cohort 3 donors was established by two negative PCRs, clearance, or symptom resolution.

The sequence was collected from a man aged 25 to 40 who had recovered from COVID-19. V is TRBV18 and J is TRBJ2-5; 14 positions agree with TRBD2. The sample was PBMCs or T cells enriched from blood (not recorded which). CDR3 in DNA: TGTGCCAGCTCACCTCGACTAGCGGGGGGGACCCAAGAGACCCAGTACTTC. This encodes CASSPRLAGGTQETQYF.